These 14 T cell receptor beta chains originate from one sample sequenced in a study of T cells in Graves' hyperthyroidism and ophthalmopathy. TCR beta CDR3 regions were amplified from RNA transcripts. HTBI primers were employed in a first-round RT-PCR of the TCR CDR3. TCRdb re-derived calls from the multiplex PCR reads in MiXCR, one entry per CDR3 protein. This sample carries roughly 580,000 distinct CDR3 sequences, about 43% of them seen once, and the ten largest clones take about 8.2%. Source material: peripheral blood or thyroid tissue (not recorded which). All receptors derive from a young woman with Graves' hyperthyroidism.

The chain links TRBV15 to TRBJ1-2; 10 bases agree with TRBD1. Germline V gene sequence: CDR1 LNHNV, CDR2 YYDKDF (reference sequence). The CDR3 totals 14 residues. V lost 1 base to trimming and J lost 6 bases; unmatched junction nucleotides: 2. CDR3 loop: CATSRGQGADGYTF. The CDR3 DNA sequence: TGTGCCACCAGCAGAGGACAGGGGGCAGATGGCTACACCTTC.

This clonotype was recorded a few times. The chain joins TRBV14 to TRBJ2-5, with 8 bases aligning to TRBD1. From germline, CDR1 is SGHDN and CDR2 FVKESK. The V gene end was trimmed by 4 bases and the J gene end by 3 bases; junction bases not matched to a gene: 4. The CDR3 loop spans 14 amino acids. CDR3 protein: CASSRMGQEETQYF. CDR3 sequence (DNA): TGTGCCAGCAGCCGAATGGGACAGGAAGAGACCCAGTACTTC.

This clonotype was seen just once. The J gene is TRBJ2-7, the V gene TRBV7-2; weak D call: TRBD2 (5 bases). Germline CDR1 SGHTA, CDR2 FQGNSA. V was cut by 5 bases and J by 4 bases, with 21 bases left in between. CDR3 length: 16 residues. CDR3 region: CASSPRGDYPRYEQYF. CDR3 nucleotide sequence: TGTGCCAGCAGCCCCCGGGGAGATTACCCTAGGTACGAGCAGTACTTC.

For this clonotype: A much larger clone differs by one base, so this may be a read error. The V gene is TRBV10-3, the J gene TRBJ2-2; no clear D gene. The CDR3 has 11 residues. In germline, CDR1 is ENHRY, CDR2 SYGVKD. Trimming removed 3 bases from V and 7 bases from J, with 3 bases in between. DNA of the CDR3: TGTGCCATCAGTGATCTCGGGGAGCTGTTTTTT. The encoded protein is CAISDLGELFF.

A word on this clonotype: A junction end diverges from the germline sequence, so it may reflect a read error. The chain couples TRBV10-3 to TRBJ2-5; D is ambiguous. CDR1 is ENHRY, CDR2 SYGVKD, per germline. CDR3 length: 15 amino acids. Written as DNA, the CDR3 is TGTGCCAGCAGTTACTCTGGCAGGACCCAAGAGACCCAGTACTTC. Its translation: CASSYSGRTQETQYF.

This chain connects TRBV6-1 to TRBJ2-2; a possible D gene is TRBD2 (6 bases). From germline, CDR1 is MNHNS and CDR2 SASEGT. This CDR3 contains 14 residues. Trimming left V 0 bases short and J 4 bases short, with 6 bases between. In DNA form, the CDR3 reads TGTGCCAGCAGTGAAGCGGGAGGCACCGGGGAGCTGTTTTTT. This codes for CASSEAGGTGELFF.

The chain employs TRBV11-2 and TRBJ1-1, with D unclear. This CDR3 region has 13 residues. In germline, CDR1 is SGHAT, CDR2 FQNNGV. V dropped 6 bases and J dropped 4 bases, with 12 bases sitting between them. DNA for the CDR3: TGTGCCAGCAGGTTCGACTTGGGCACTGAAGCTTTCTTT. Translating gives CASRFDLGTEAFF.

The genes are TRBV9 and TRBJ1-1; D gene unclear. The V gene lost 4 bases and the J gene lost 4 bases, with 17 bases spanning the gap. Per germline, CDR1 SGDLS and CDR2 YYNGEE. This CDR3 is 15 amino acids long. The CDR3 protein is CASSLDQDLGTEAFF. DNA of the CDR3: TGTGCCAGCAGCTTAGATCAAGATCTGGGCACTGAAGCTTTCTTT.

The table lists this clonotype with many counts. The chain couples TRBV15 to TRBJ2-5; no clear D gene. The CDR3 totals 15 residues. Germline CDR1 LNHNV, CDR2 YYDKDF (reference sequence). The V end lost 0 bases, the J end lost 3 bases, and 11 bases lay between the germline ends. CDR3: CATSRDRAAEETQYF. CDR3 nucleotides: TGTGCCACCAGCAGAGATAGGGCAGCAGAAGAGACCCAGTACTTC.

This clonotype showed up just a few times. This chain joins TRBV20-1 and TRBJ2-5; possibly TRBD1 or TRBD2 for D (5 bases each). The CDR3 totals 14 residues. The germline V gene has CDR1 DFQATT and CDR2 SNEGSKA (reference sequence). V lost 3 bases to trimming and J lost 2 bases, with 13 bases between them. The CDR3 protein is CSASSGSTQETQYF. DNA of the CDR3: TGCAGTGCTAGCTCAGGGAGCACTCAAGAGACCCAGTACTTC.

This clonotype was observed many times. This chain joins TRBV29-1 and TRBJ1-3, with a weak D call TRBD1 (6 bases). This CDR3 comprises 14 residues. The V gene lost 4 bases and the J gene lost 2 bases, with 12 bases spanning the gap. CDR1 SQVTM and CDR2 ANQGSEA come from the germline V gene. The CDR3, as DNA: TGCAGCGTTGCCACAGGGTTTACTGGAAACACCATATATTTT. This codes for CSVATGFTGNTIYF.

This clonotype was counted ten times or more. V is TRBV7-6 and J is TRBJ2-7; 7 bases map to TRBD1. The CDR3 runs 14 residues. Germline V gives CDR1 SGHVS, CDR2 FNYEAQ. Unmatched junction bases numbered 5, after V lost 3 bases and J lost 3 bases. The chain's CDR3 is CASSFRSGGYEQYF. The CDR3 nucleotides are TGTGCCAGCAGCTTTCGGTCAGGGGGCTACGAGCAGTACTTC.

This clonotype appeared a single time. The chain joins TRBV15 to TRBJ2-2; D call uncertain. CDR1 is LNHNV and CDR2 is YYDKDF in the germline V gene (reference sequence). Deletions cut 11 bases from V and 0 bases from J, with 10 bases between. The CDR3 has 13 residues. The CDR3, as DNA: TGTGCCTCTGCTGGGTCGAACACCGGGGAGCTGTTTTTT. It encodes CASAGSNTGELFF.

Concerning this clonotype: A single base separates this from a much larger clone, so it may be a read error. V usage is TRBV25-1 and J usage is TRBJ1-2; TRBD1 matches at 7 bases. Germline V CDR1 and CDR2: MGHDK, SYGVNS. The CDR3 sequence is 16 residues long. CDR3 in amino acids: CTSSEYGGGQDYGYTF. CDR3 bases: TGTACCAGCAGTGAATATGGGGGAGGACAGGACTATGGCTACACCTTC.